This note documents a single T cell receptor (beta chain) sequence. TCRdb's table, derived via immunoSEQ multiplex PCR, lists solely in-frame clones and lacks some. The repertoire includes fewer than 150,000 clones, more than 70% of them detected once, and about 11% sits in the top ten. This entry is derived from a study of blood T cell repertoires in COVID-19. Study in general: From the United States, Italy and Spain came samples of acute and convalescent COVID-19. T cells, B-cell-depleted T cells, or PBMCs supplied cDNA or gDNA.

The sequenced material came from peripheral blood. The clonotype comes from a man aged 50 to 59 with active or convalescent COVID-19.

Here the CDR3 DNA reads TGTGCCAGCAGCCCTTACAGGGGCAATCAGCCCCAGCATTTT. Amino acid sequence: CASSPYRGNQPQHF. The J gene is TRBJ1-5, the V gene TRBV27; D possibly corresponds to TRBD1 (6 bases). CDR3 size: 14 residues. Per germline, CDR1 MNHEY and CDR2 SMNVEV (reference sequence). With 6 bases removed from V and 2 bases from J, the gap between germline ends came to 11 bases.